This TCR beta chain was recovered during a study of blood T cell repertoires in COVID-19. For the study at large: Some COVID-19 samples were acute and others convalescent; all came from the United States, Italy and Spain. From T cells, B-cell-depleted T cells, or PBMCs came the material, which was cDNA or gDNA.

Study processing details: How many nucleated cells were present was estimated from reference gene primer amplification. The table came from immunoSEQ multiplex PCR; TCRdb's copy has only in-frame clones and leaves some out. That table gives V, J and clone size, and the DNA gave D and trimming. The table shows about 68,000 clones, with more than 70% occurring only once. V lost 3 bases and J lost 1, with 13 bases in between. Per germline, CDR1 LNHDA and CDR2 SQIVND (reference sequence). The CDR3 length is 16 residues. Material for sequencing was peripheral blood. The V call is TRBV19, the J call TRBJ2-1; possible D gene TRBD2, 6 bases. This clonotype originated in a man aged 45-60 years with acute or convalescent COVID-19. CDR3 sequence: CASSMWDGGSYNEQFF. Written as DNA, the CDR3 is TGTGCCAGTAGTATGTGGGACGGGGGATCCTACAATGAGCAGTTCTTC.